One and the same sample provided the 19 T cell receptor beta chains below, sequenced in a study of blood T cell repertoires in COVID-19. The repertoire was sequenced with immunoSEQ multiplex PCR; TCRdb's copy has only in-frame clones and lacks some. Here the sample spans approximately 300,000 clones, roughly 86% being singletons. Sequencing was performed on peripheral blood. These TCRs come from a woman younger than 45 with COVID-19, enrolled during active disease.

This chain uses TRBV19 with TRBJ1-1, with D unresolved. The CDR3 runs to 13 residues. Per germline, CDR1 LNHDA and CDR2 SQIVND (reference sequence). V lost 6 bases, J lost 8 bases, and 16 bases lay in between. The CDR3 DNA follows: TGTGCCAGTAGGGAACCGGTAGGGAGCGAAGCTTTCTTT. It translates to CASREPVGSEAFF.

J is TRBJ1-2 and V is TRBV4-1; no clear D. In germline, CDR1 is MGHRA, CDR2 YSYEKL. V lost 3 bases, J lost 8 bases, and 19 bases lay in between. The CDR3 spans 15 residues. CDR3 sequence reads: CASSQEGLAQWGYTF. CDR3 DNA: TGCGCCAGCAGCCAGGAAGGACTGGCCCAATGGGGCTACACCTTC.

This clone has only one observation. The chain carries TRBV7-6 and TRBJ2-5; tentative D call: TRBD1 (6 bases). This CDR3 is 14 amino acids long. CDR1 and CDR2 from the germline V gene are SGHVS and FNYEAQ. V lost 1 base, J lost 4 bases, and 10 bases lay in between. The CDR3 region is CASSLVGTRETQYF. In DNA form, the CDR3 reads TGTGCCAGCAGCTTAGTTGGGACAAGAGAGACCCAGTACTTC.

V usage is TRBV7-6 and J usage is TRBJ1-4, with 8 bases lining up with TRBD1. The CDR3 is 16 residues long. V was clipped by 2 bases and J by 5 bases; unmatched bases: 7. Germline lookup yields CDR1 SGHVS and CDR2 FNYEAQ. The CDR3 coding sequence is TGTGCCAGCAGCTTAAGGGGGGGACAGGCAAATGAAAAACTGTTTTTT. Translated: CASSLRGGQANEKLFF.

The chain has TRBV24-1 and TRBJ1-2; no definite D call. The CDR3 contains 14 residues. Germline CDR1 reads KGHDR; CDR2 reads SFDVKD. V was shortened by 4 bases and J by 6 bases, with 14 bases between the two germline ends. The CDR3 region has the DNA TGTGCCACCAGTGACCCTGTTTTGAGTCATGGCTACACCTTC. Protein sequence: CATSDPVLSHGYTF.

The gene calls are TRBV4-1 and TRBJ1-4, with D possibly matching TRBD1 (5 bases). Trimming removed 1 base at V and 7 bases at J, with 16 bases between. The CDR3 extends over 16 amino acids. The germline gives CDR1 MGHRA, CDR2 YSYEKL. The CDR3 reads CASSQGQPEVAEKLFF. In DNA form, the CDR3 reads TGCGCCAGCAGCCAAGGACAGCCCGAGGTGGCTGAAAAACTGTTTTTT.

The rearrangement links TRBV2 to TRBJ2-5; 9 bases are shared with TRBD1. CDR1 and CDR2 (germline): SNHLY, FYNNEI. The CDR3 runs to 15 residues. The V gene end was trimmed by 2 bases and the J gene end by 4 bases; junction bases not matched to a gene: 5. CDR3 sequence reads: CASSELNRGPETQYF. The CDR3, as DNA: TGTGCCAGCAGTGAATTGAACAGGGGGCCAGAGACCCAGTACTTC.

This clone was seen repeatedly, ten times or more. The chain joins TRBV6-5 to TRBJ2-1; 10 bases match TRBD1. Germline CDR1 MNHEY, CDR2 SVGAGI. This CDR3 has 16 amino acids. Trimming removed 3 bases from V and 7 bases from J; junction bases left unmatched: 9. The CDR3 sequence is CASSYVGTGANNEQFF. The CDR3 nucleotides are TGTGCCAGCAGTTATGTCGGGACAGGGGCAAATAATGAGCAGTTCTTC.

The V call is TRBV6-5, the J call TRBJ1-6; TRBD1 is a possible D gene (5 bases). CDR3 length: 13 amino acids. Looked up from germline, CDR1 is MNHEY and CDR2 is SVGAGI. Between the trimmed V and J ends, which lost 3 bases and 8 bases, there was a span of 8 bases. Here the CDR3 DNA reads TGTGCCAGCAGTTATCGACAGTATTCACCCCTCCACTTT. Its translation is CASSYRQYSPLHF.

The chain is built from TRBV4-1 and TRBJ2-5, with 12 positions matching TRBD2. The CDR3 contains 17 residues. Germline V gives CDR1 MGHRA, CDR2 YSYEKL. V shed 2 bases and J 5 bases; nucleotides not matched to a gene: 9. This CDR3 reads CASSQWSSGGARETQYF. In DNA, the CDR3 is TGCGCCAGCAGCCAATGGTCTAGCGGGGGGGCTCGGGAGACCCAGTACTTC.

This rearrangement joins TRBV2 to TRBJ1-5; the match to TRBD1 covers 9 bases. Trimming at V came to 6 bases and at J to 6 bases, leaving 9 bases not matched to a gene. CDR1 is SNHLY, CDR2 FYNNEI, per germline. CDR3 size: 15 residues. CDR3 sequence: CASRSQTGGGQPQHF. DNA of the CDR3: TGTGCCAGCAGATCTCAGACAGGGGGAGGTCAGCCCCAGCATTTT. The variable domain in full, completed from reference TRBV2 and TRBJ1-5, reads EPEVTQTPSHQVTQMGQEVILRCVPISNHLYFYWYRQILGQKVEFLVSFYNNEISEKSEIFDDQFSVERPDGSNFTLKIRSTKLEDSAMYFCASRSQTGGGQPQHFGDGTRLSIL.

This clone was seen a few times. V is TRBV9 and J is TRBJ1-1; D unclear. There are 14 residues in the CDR3. Germline CDR1 is SGDLS and CDR2 is YYNGEE. Trimming stripped 4 bases from V and 5 bases from J, with 15 bases between. CDR3 DNA: TGTGCCAGCAGCCCCCTCCAGTTTCGAACTGAAGCTTTCTTT. Protein: CASSPLQFRTEAFF.

The gene calls are TRBV28 and TRBJ1-5, with D possibly matching TRBD1 (5 bases). This CDR3 is 14 amino acids long. The V and J ends lost 2 bases and 6 bases respectively, with 11 bases between them. The germline CDR1 and CDR2 sequences are MDHEN and SYDVKM. As DNA, the CDR3 is TGTGCCAGCAGTTTAATCCAGGGTGGTCAGCCCCAGCATTTT. It is translated as CASSLIQGGQPQHF.

The rearrangement joins TRBV28 to TRBJ1-1; D possibly corresponds to TRBD1 (6 bases). Germline V lookup: CDR1 MDHEN, CDR2 SYDVKM. The V gene lost 5 bases and the J gene lost 7 bases, with 20 bases spanning the gap. The CDR3 contains 15 residues. The CDR3 coding sequence is TGTGCCAGCAGTCCAATGGCCCGAGGACAGCGTGAAGCTTTCTTT. Its protein is CASSPMARGQREAFF.

The chain carries TRBV19 and TRBJ2-2; 11 bases align to TRBD2. This CDR3 contains 15 residues. Germline CDR1 is LNHDA and CDR2 is SQIVND (reference sequence). V was pared by 9 bases and J by 4 bases, with 7 bases of the junction left unmatched. The DNA of the CDR3 is TGTGCCAGCACTGCTAGCGGGGGGCTCACCGGGGAGCTGTTTTTT. It codes for CASTASGGLTGELFF.

The chain uses TRBV6-5 and TRBJ1-2, with no clear D. Germline loops: CDR1 MNHEY, CDR2 SVGAGI. The CDR3 is made up of 12 amino acids. The V and J ends lost 6 bases and 3 bases respectively, with 8 bases between them. For the CDR3, the DNA is TGTGCCAGCAGGTCCGGGGACTATGGCTACACCTTC. Translated, it gives CASRSGDYGYTF.

V and J are TRBV7-9 and TRBJ1-1; D is possibly TRBD1 (5 bases). Germline-derived CDR1 and CDR2 are SEHNR and FQNEAQ (reference sequence). This CDR3 spans 14 amino acids. Trimming took off 2 bases at V and 5 bases at J, with 12 bases between the two ends. The CDR3 sequence is CASSLNGGGTEAFF. In DNA, the CDR3 is TGTGCCAGCAGCTTAAATGGGGGAGGGACTGAAGCTTTCTTT.

The gene calls are TRBV24-1 and TRBJ1-2; 8 nucleotides match TRBD1. With 4 bases clipped from V and 0 bases from J, the junction kept 3 bases outside the gene matches. CDR1 and CDR2 from the germline V gene are KGHDR and SFDVKD. CDR3 length: 15 amino acids. In DNA, the CDR3 is TGTGCCACCAGTGACCCGGGACAGGCTAACTATGGCTACACCTTC. It codes for CATSDPGQANYGYTF.

The chain couples TRBV28 to TRBJ2-5, with TRBD1 identical over 8 bases. The germline gives CDR1 MDHEN, CDR2 SYDVKM. The junction had 5 bases not matched to a gene; V was cut back by 5 bases and J by 3 bases. This CDR3 has 14 amino acids. This CDR3 is CASSKTGAKETQYF. CDR3 coding DNA: TGTGCCAGCAGTAAGACAGGGGCGAAAGAGACCCAGTACTTC.